This T cell receptor beta chain comes out of a study of blood T cell repertoires in COVID-19. Background on the study: Samples of COVID-19 (acute and convalescent) were obtained from the United States, Italy and Spain. The analysed material was cDNA or gDNA that came from T cells, B-cell-depleted T cells, or PBMCs.

Original processing methods: Counts of nucleated cells, estimated from reference gene primer amplification, were obtained. Repertoires were generated with immunoSEQ multiplex PCR, while TCRdb's copy carries only in-frame clones and drops some. That table furnishes V, J and clone size, whereas the DNA furnished D and trimming. Of roughly 67,000 clones listed, 80% to 90% are singletons. The CDR3 loop spans 15 amino acids. V lost 5 bases and J lost 8; bases outside the gene matches: 11. The germline V gene has CDR1 MNHEY and CDR2 SVGEGT. This sequence joins TRBV6-2 or TRBV6-3 and TRBJ1-2; 10 bases are shared with TRBD1. Material: peripheral blood. The source of this sequence is a man aged 45-65 years with active COVID-19. Here the CDR3 DNA reads TGTGCCAGCAGTGCCTGGGACAGGGGATCTGGGGGCTACACCTTC. This sequence encodes CASSAWDRGSGGYTF.